The 21 T cell receptor beta chains listed next were all sequenced from one sample in a study of T cells in Graves' hyperthyroidism and ophthalmopathy. TCR beta CDR3 regions were amplified from RNA. The primer set for the first-round RT-PCR of the TCR CDR3 was HTBI. TCRdb processed the multiplex PCR reads anew with MiXCR; each CDR3 protein has one entry. The sample consists of hundreds of thousands of distinct CDR3 sequences, about two fifths of them appearing once. The material sequenced was blood. These receptors originate from a man between 18 and 29 years old with Graves' hyperthyroidism.

As to this clonotype: A read error is possible here, since a much larger clone lies one base away. The chain has TRBV15 and TRBJ2-7; TRBD1 is a possible D gene (6 bases). The germline V gene has CDR1 LNHNV and CDR2 YYDKDF (reference sequence). This CDR3 spans 16 amino acids. Trimming removed 5 bases at V and 5 bases at J, with 22 bases between. The CDR3 reads CATSGELRGMGHEQYF. For the CDR3, the DNA is TGTGCCACCAGCGGGGAGCTCAGGGGAATGGGCCACGAGCAGTACTTC.

The V call is TRBV10-3, the J call TRBJ1-1; 7 positions agree with TRBD1. The V gene end was trimmed by 2 bases and the J gene end by 8 bases; junction bases not matched to a gene: 2. Looked up from germline, CDR1 is ENHRY and CDR2 is SYGVKD. There are 12 residues in the CDR3. DNA for the CDR3: TGTGCCATCAGTGAGGGGGACAGAGAAGCTTTCTTT. Protein sequence: CAISEGDREAFF.

This clonotype was found a few times. The chain uses TRBV19 and TRBJ1-1; D is unresolved. The V end lost 2 bases, the J end lost 8 bases, and 9 bases lay between the germline ends. The CDR3 is 12 amino acids. Germline V gene sequence: CDR1 LNHDA, CDR2 SQIVND (reference sequence). The CDR3 region is CASSIIGQEAFF. As DNA, the CDR3 is TGTGCCAGTAGTATAATCGGCCAGGAAGCTTTCTTT. The variable domain in full, completed from reference TRBV19 and TRBJ1-1, reads DGGITQSPKYLFRKEGQNVTLSCEQNLNHDAMYWYRQDPGQGLRLIYYSQIVNDFQKGDIAEGYSVSREKKESFPLTVTSAQKNPTAFYLCASSIIGQEAFFGQGTRLTVV.

The chain joins TRBV29-1 to TRBJ2-7, with TRBD1 matching over 10 bases. After removal of 6 bases from V and 3 bases from J, the junction contained 8 bases not matched to a gene. The CDR3 sequence is 14 residues long. Germline CDR1 reads SQVTM; CDR2 reads ANQGSEA. CDR3 amino acids: CSVGKWDRGYEQYF. The CDR3 nucleotides are TGCAGCGTGGGAAAATGGGACAGGGGCTACGAGCAGTACTTC.

The chain recombines TRBV9 with TRBJ2-6, with TRBD1 identical over 9 bases. The V segment lost 2 bases and the J segment 1 base; nucleotides outside the gene matches: 13. Looked up from germline, CDR1 is SGDLS and CDR2 is YYNGEE. The CDR3 has 20 amino acids. CDR3 protein: CASSVLPVGTGSSGANVLTF. The CDR3 bases are TGTGCCAGCAGCGTCCTCCCCGTCGGGACAGGGAGTTCTGGGGCCAACGTCCTGACTTTC.

The chain links TRBV19 to TRBJ2-7; a possible D gene is TRBD2 (5 bases). CDR1 and CDR2 from the germline V gene are LNHDA and SQIVND (reference sequence). The CDR3 is 13 residues long. The V end was cut by 5 bases, the J end by 2 bases, with 10 bases between. The CDR3 nucleotides are TGTGCCAGTAGTCAAGCGGTGACCTACGAGCAGTACTTC. It encodes CASSQAVTYEQYF.

The chain recombines TRBV29-1 with TRBJ2-2; 11 nucleotides align to TRBD2. Germline V gene lookup returns CDR1 SQVTM and CDR2 ANQGSEA. This CDR3 contains 15 residues. Germline trimming cut 6 bases from V and 3 bases from J; bases unmatched to any gene: 6. The CDR3 nucleotides are TGCAGCGTCGGACTAGCGGGCGATTACACCGGGGAGCTGTTTTTT. Residues: CSVGLAGDYTGELFF.

About this clonotype: An end of the junction does not agree with germline; a read error may underlie this. The gene calls are TRBV10-3 and TRBJ1-5; no firm D call. The CDR3 has 14 amino acids. Germline V gives CDR1 ENHRY, CDR2 SYGVKD. The CDR3 here is CASSFPHLNQPQHF. The CDR3 nucleotides are TGTGCCAGCAGTTTCCCACACTTAAATCAGCCCCAGCATTTT.

At least ten counts were recorded for this clonotype. This chain uses TRBV2 with TRBJ2-5, with D maybe TRBD1 (6 bases). Trimming removed 8 bases from V and 1 base from J, with 8 bases in between. Germline CDR1 SNHLY, CDR2 FYNNEI. The CDR3 has 12 amino acids. The CDR3 sequence: CASQDSQETQYF. The CDR3 bases are TGTGCCAGCCAGGACAGCCAAGAGACCCAGTACTTC.

V and J are TRBV11-1 and TRBJ2-7; tentatively, D is TRBD1 or TRBD2 (5 bases each). The CDR3 consists of 14 residues. From germline, CDR1 is SGHAT and CDR2 FQDESV (reference sequence). V was clipped by 0 bases and J by 4 bases, with 10 bases between them. CDR3: CASSLAWGYYEQYF. Here the CDR3 DNA reads TGTGCCAGCAGCTTAGCGTGGGGGTATTACGAGCAGTACTTC. The complete variable domain, with remaining parts taken from reference TRBV11-1 and TRBJ2-7, reads EAEVAQSPRYKITEKSQAVAFWCDPISGHATLYWYRQILGQGPELLVQFQDESVVDDSQLPKDRFSAERLKGVDSTLKIQPAELGDSAMYLCASSLAWGYYEQYFGPGTRLTVT.

There are many counts of this clonotype. The genes are TRBV7-9 and TRBJ1-5, with no clear D. Between the trimmed V and J ends, which lost 5 bases and 9 bases, there was a span of 11 bases. There are 12 residues in the CDR3. Germline CDR1 reads SEHNR; CDR2 reads FQNEAQ (reference sequence). DNA for the CDR3: TGTGCCAGCAGCCTCGATCGAGGGCCCCAGCATTTT. Translated, it gives CASSLDRGPQHF.

This clonotype was counted many times. The rearrangement links TRBV7-2 to TRBJ1-1; tentatively, D is TRBD1 (5 bases). The CDR3 has 14 residues. Germline values: CDR1 SGHTA, CDR2 FQGNSA. V was clipped by 2 bases and J by 5 bases, with 12 bases between them. This CDR3 reads CASSLSGGGTEAFF. The CDR3, as DNA: TGTGCCAGCAGCTTAAGCGGGGGTGGAACTGAAGCTTTCTTT.

This clonotype was recorded at least ten times. The junction departs from germline at one end; a sequencing error may be responsible. The chain joins TRBV7-7 to TRBJ2-2, with 8 bases aligning to TRBD1. The CDR3 extends over 13 amino acids. The germline gives CDR1 SSHAT, CDR2 FNYEAQ (reference sequence). The CDR3, as DNA: TGTGCTAGCAGCCTCGGACAGGGCGGGGAGCTGTTTTTT. This gives the protein CASSLGQGGELFF.

This clonotype was seen just once. Relative to the germline gene, one junction end is altered; a read error may explain this. The chain couples TRBV11-2 to TRBJ1-5; no firm D call. Germline CDR1 reads SGHAT; CDR2 reads FQNNGV. The CDR3 length is 13 residues. CDR3 bases: TGTGCCGGCAGCGTTGGGAGCAATCAGCCCCAGCATTTT. Amino acid sequence: CAGSVGSNQPQHF.

The sample holds many counts of this clonotype. The chain has TRBV24-1 and TRBJ2-5, with TRBD1 identical over 12 bases. With V trimmed by 3 bases and J by 4 bases, 5 bases remained unmatched. CDR3 size: 16 residues. CDR1 KGHDR and CDR2 SFDVKD come from the germline V gene. CDR3 sequence reads: CATSDTGQGAGETQYF. CDR3 sequence (DNA): TGTGCCACCAGTGATACGGGACAGGGGGCAGGAGAGACCCAGTACTTC.

On this clonotype: Since a much larger clone is just one base distant, this may be a read error. This chain links TRBV24-1 with TRBJ2-5; 7 bases agree with TRBD1. V lost 3 bases and J lost 9; bases outside the gene matches: 9. Germline-derived CDR1 and CDR2 are KGHDR and SFDVKD. The CDR3 totals 14 residues. CDR3 sequence: CATSDRQGRESQYF. For the CDR3, the DNA is TGTGCCACCAGTGATCGACAGGGTAGGGAGTCCCAGTACTTC.

This clonotype was observed many times. The genes are TRBV19 and TRBJ2-7; no clear D. V was pared by 11 bases and J by 7 bases, with 12 bases between. The CDR3 sequence is 10 residues long. Germline CDR1 is LNHDA and CDR2 is SQIVND (reference sequence). The CDR3: CALSLGEQYF. CDR3 DNA sequence: TGTGCCCTCTCGTTGGGGGAGCAGTACTTC.

In its sample, this clonotype was seen a few times. The chain recombines TRBV12-3 or TRBV12-4 with TRBJ2-2, with D perhaps matching TRBD1 or TRBD2 (5 bases each). V gave up 3 bases and J gave up 3 bases, with 11 bases separating them. The CDR3 covers 15 residues. This CDR3 reads CASSLRGSDTGELFF. For the CDR3, the DNA is TGTGCCAGCAGTTTGAGGGGCTCGGACACCGGGGAGCTGTTTTTT.

Regarding this clonotype: This sequence may be a read error, since a much larger clone differs from it by one base. It is likely a read error, because the conserved phenylalanine at the end of the CDR3 is missing. The DNA is omitted, as the CDR3 cannot be located on it reliably, and the CDR3 follows TCRdb's listing. The V call is TRBV7-4, the J call TRBJ2-7. CDR1 is SGHVT, CDR2 SQSDAQ, per germline. 9 amino acids form the CDR3, both terminal residues included. CDR3: CAALSVGYL.

The sample holds many counts of this clonotype. V usage is TRBV5-1 and J usage is TRBJ1-6, with a tentative D call TRBD1 (6 bases). The germline V gene encodes CDR1 SGHRS and CDR2 YFSETQ. V was shortened by 4 bases and J by 8 bases, with 10 bases between the two germline ends. The CDR3 contains 13 residues. The CDR3 coding sequence is TGCGCCAGCAGCCGGGACATGGATTCACCCCTCCACTTT. Translated, it gives CASSRDMDSPLHF.

This clonotype has at least ten counts. The rearrangement uses TRBV7-9 and TRBJ1-1; 7 bases match TRBD1. This CDR3 has 15 amino acids. Germline V gene lookup returns CDR1 SEHNR and CDR2 FQNEAQ (reference sequence). V dropped 5 bases and J dropped 1; count of bases not matched to a gene: 7. CDR3 protein: CASSRQGGKNTEAFF. CDR3 sequence (DNA): TGTGCCAGCAGCCGACAGGGCGGGAAGAACACTGAAGCTTTCTTT.